The clone carrying this TCR beta chain is termed medium-sized. Its antigen is not known. The listed genes are named as in mouse. The read stops 1 residue short of the end of the CDR3; the missing end is completed from the germline J gene. Indicated time point: mouse harvest day 14 after allogeneic transplant. Each mouse received 10^7 T-cell-depleted marrow cells plus 10^6 splenic CD5+ T cells by tail vein. Mice had MHC-mismatched B6 into BALB/c GVHD, sampled day 7 or 14. The entry originates in a study of tissue T cells after allogeneic stem cell transplantation. Study-wide results and limits: Blood and spleen captured only part of the tissue TCR repertoire. Within patients, tissue anatomy strongly shaped TCR repertoire composition.

CDR1 is LGHDT, CDR2 YNNKQL, per germline (reference sequence). The V end was cut by 5 bases, the J end by 1 base, with 6 bases between. This CDR3 is 13 amino acids long. Survey-depth TCRbeta CDR3 sequencing reported V/J genes and productive frequencies. The table came from immunoSEQ multiplex PCR; TCRdb's copy has only in-frame clones and leaves some out. This table has roughly 4,200 clones, more than 45% appearing once. This TCR was sampled from a female BALB/c mouse given C57BL/6 T cells with graft-versus-host disease after an allogeneic hematopoietic cell transplant. The sample comprised lymph node tissue. This chain connects TRBV4 to TRBJ2-1; no reliable D call. CDR3 bases read: TGTGCCAGCAGCCCCGGGAACTATGCTGAGCAGTTC. This codes for CASSPGNYAEQF. The whole CDR3 is CASSPGNYAEQFF.